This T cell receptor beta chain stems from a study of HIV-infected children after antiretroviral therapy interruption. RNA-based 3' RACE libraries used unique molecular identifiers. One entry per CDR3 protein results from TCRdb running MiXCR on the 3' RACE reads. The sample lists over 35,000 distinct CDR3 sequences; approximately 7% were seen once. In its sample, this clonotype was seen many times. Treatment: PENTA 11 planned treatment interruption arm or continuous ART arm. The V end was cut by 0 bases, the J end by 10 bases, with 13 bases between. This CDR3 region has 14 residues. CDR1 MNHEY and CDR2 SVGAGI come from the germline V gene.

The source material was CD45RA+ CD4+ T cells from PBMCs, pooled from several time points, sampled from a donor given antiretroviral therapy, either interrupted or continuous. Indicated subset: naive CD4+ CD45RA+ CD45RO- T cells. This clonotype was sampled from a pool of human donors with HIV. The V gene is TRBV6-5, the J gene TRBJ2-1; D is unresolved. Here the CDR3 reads CASSYSSWQKEQFF. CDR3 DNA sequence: TGTGCCAGCAGTTACTCGTCTTGGCAGAAGGAGCAGTTCTTC.